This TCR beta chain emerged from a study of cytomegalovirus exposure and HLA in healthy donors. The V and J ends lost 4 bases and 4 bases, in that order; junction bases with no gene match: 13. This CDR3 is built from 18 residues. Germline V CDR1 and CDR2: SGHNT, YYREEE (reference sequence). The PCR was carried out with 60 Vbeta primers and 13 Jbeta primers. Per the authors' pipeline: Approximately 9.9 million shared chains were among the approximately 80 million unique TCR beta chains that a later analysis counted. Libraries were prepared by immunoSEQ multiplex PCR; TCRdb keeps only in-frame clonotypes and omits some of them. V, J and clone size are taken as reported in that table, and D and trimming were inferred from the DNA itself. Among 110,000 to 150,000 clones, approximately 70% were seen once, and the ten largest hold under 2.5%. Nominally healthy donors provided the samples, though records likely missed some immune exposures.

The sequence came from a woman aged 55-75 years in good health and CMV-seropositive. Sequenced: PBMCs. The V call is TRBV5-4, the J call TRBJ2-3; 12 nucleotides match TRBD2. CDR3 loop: CASSLGTSGPLRADTQYF. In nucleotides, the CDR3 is TGTGCCAGCAGCCTCGGGACTAGCGGGCCCCTCCGCGCAGATACGCAGTATTTT.